Listed here is a single T cell receptor beta chain. The antigen remains undetermined. Healthy and HIV-negative, the adult donors had no recent acute infections or vaccinations. This entry belongs to a study of shared clonotypes between healthy human individuals. Broader study findings: Sampling covered nothing but blood. Tissue TCR repertoires likely differ from those found in blood. Limitation of the genetic and exposure-history diversity represented came from the few donors. The naive CD4 repertoires of several donors were compared, and approximately 5.3% of clonotypes were shared.

The germline gives CDR1 MGHRA, CDR2 YSYEKL. CDR3 size: 14 residues. Germline trimming cut 1 base from V and 10 bases from J; bases unmatched to any gene: 5. Here immunoSEQ multiplex PCR was the method, and the copy in TCRdb shows in-frame clones only, minus some. The sample includes approximately 640,000 clones, about nine tenths of them seen just once. The source material was memory CD8+ T cells from PBMCs. The subset: CD45RO+ cells pooled with CCR7-negative TemRA cells. This chain links TRBV4-1 with TRBJ2-1; 9 nucleotides line up with TRBD2. The clonotype was recovered from a man in his late teens or twenties in good health. Some clones in this sample may be carry-over from other donors' samples. The CDR3 DNA sequence: TGCGCCAGCAGCCAAGTCCCAGCGGGGGGAGAGCAGTTCTTC. As protein: CASSQVPAGGEQFF.